This T cell receptor (beta chain) was sequenced during a study of T cell responses to AZD1222 COVID-19 vaccine. This CDR3 has 16 residues. The ends lost 1 base at V and 4 bases at J; junction bases unmatched: 8. In germline, CDR1 is SGHNT, CDR2 YYREEE (reference sequence). On this clone itself: Its antigen is as yet unknown.

Data came from immunoSEQ multiplex PCR; TCRdb stores just in-frame clones and leaves some out. This table has about 55,000 clones, more than 80% appearing once. Study-level results: At study baseline, merely six AZD1222 recipients were seropositive. Of spike-specific TCRs, nearly half reportedly target regions left unmutated in variants. Spike was spanned by vaccine-associated CD4 TCRs, with dominance at 160-218 and 743-854.

This material consisted of peripheral blood, taken on day 0 of AZD1222 vaccination. This clonotype originated in an adult in good health. The chain couples TRBV5-4 to TRBJ2-5, with TRBD2 matching 9 bases. CDR3 DNA: TGTGCCAGCAGCTTGAATGGCGGGAGGGTGGGAGAGACCCAGTACTTC. This gives the protein CASSLNGGRVGETQYF.